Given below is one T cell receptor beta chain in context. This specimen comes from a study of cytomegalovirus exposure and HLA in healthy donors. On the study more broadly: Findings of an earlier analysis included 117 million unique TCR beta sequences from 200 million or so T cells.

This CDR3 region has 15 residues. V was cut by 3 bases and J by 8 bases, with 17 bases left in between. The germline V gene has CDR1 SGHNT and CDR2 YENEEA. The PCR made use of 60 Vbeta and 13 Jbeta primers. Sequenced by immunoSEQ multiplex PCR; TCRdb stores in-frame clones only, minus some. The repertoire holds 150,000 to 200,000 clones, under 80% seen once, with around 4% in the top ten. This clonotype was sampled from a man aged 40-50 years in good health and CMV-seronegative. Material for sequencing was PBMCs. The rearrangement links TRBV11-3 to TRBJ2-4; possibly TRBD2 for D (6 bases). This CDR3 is CASSLGGEGGDIQYF. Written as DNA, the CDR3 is TGTGCCAGCAGCTTGGGCGGGGAAGGTGGGGACATTCAGTACTTC.